This entry concerns a single T cell receptor (beta chain). The clone's antigen remains unknown. There are no base qualities to consult, and no much larger clone falls within one base. This record belongs to a study of blood T cell repertoires in COVID-19 (dated by TCRdb to about 2020). For context, the study as a whole: Samples covering the acute and convalescent phases of COVID-19 were provided by collaborators in the United States, Italy and Spain. The samples were drawn from the first 160 participants of the ongoing ImmuneRACE study and from roughly 1,300 subjects provided by 6 global collaborators. Deeply sampled blood TCRbeta repertoires from subjects exposed to, actively infected with, or recovered from COVID-19 were included in the dataset. A freely available public database, intended as a resource for researchers studying the immune response to SARS-CoV-2, is where the repertoires were released. Where available, HLA class I and class II types were taken from metadata supplied by the sample provider and were not determined by assay-based typing. The prospective study material was composed of cDNA or gDNA derived from T cells, B-cell-depleted T cells, or PBMCs. A de-identified subject ID, COVID-19 status, age in years and sex were almost always included in the sample metadata.

Enrolling through a virtual design, the prospective study's participants ranged in age from roughly 18 to 90 years and lived across roughly 23 United States geographic areas. In the prospective study, participants were assigned to cohorts based on the clinical history participants reported in a screening survey and a study questionnaire. Exposed participants had been in contact with someone with a PCR-confirmed or clinician-diagnosed COVID-19 case within 2 weeks of study entry. Each participant in the prospective study had whole blood, serum and a nasopharyngeal or oropharyngeal swab collected by mobile phlebotomists. Over a roughly 2-month period, participants in the prospective study had the option of providing additional blood draws and questionnaires. Blood samples from the prospective study were shipped frozen or at room temperature prior to DNA extraction. TCRbeta CDR3 regions were amplified from genomic DNA by means of the immunoSEQ Assay, a bias-controlled multiplex PCR. On the authors' methods: The number of nucleated cells in each sample was estimated from the amplification of reference gene primers within the assay. To quantify the absolute abundance of each unique TCRbeta CDR3 rearrangement, sequence reads were collapsed and filtered. Productive Simpson clonality was computed per sample as the square root of Simpson's diversity index over productive rearrangements. The immuneACCESS repertoire file appears here via TCRdb, limited to in-frame rearrangements. These files lack a portion of the clones; in checked studies, under half of the deficit traces to unresolved V genes, and the cause of the others is not known. Clone size and the V and J calls come from that table; the DNA yielded D and trimming. The sample table records about 220,000 clones; around 90% of these occur just once. Together, the top ten hold about 15% of the sample.

The germline V gene (reference sequence) supplies CDR1 SEHNR and CDR2 FQNEAQ. The CDR3, from cysteine to phenylalanine, totals 17 residues. Of all the DNA, just the CDR3 is kept, 51 bases in frame from base 1. Ends trimmed: V by 0 bases, J by 2 bases; bases unmatched to a gene: 6. Paper-wide results and their limitations: The amount of clinical and demographic metadata varied by source and participant and was provided uncurated.

Sequenced input: PBMCs or T cells enriched from blood (not recorded which). The TCR comes from a man aged 25 to 45 who had been exposed to COVID-19. Recombination linked TRBV7-9 to TRBJ2-1; TRBD1 agrees with 8 junctional bases. The CDR3 loop reads CASSLAADRGTYNEQFF. The nucleotides are TGTGCCAGCAGCTTAGCTGCCGACAGGGGTACCTACAATGAGCAGTTCTTC.